Included here is one T cell receptor (beta chain) sequence, with context. This sample stems from a study of blood T cell repertoires in COVID-19. At the level of the study: Collection of acute and convalescent COVID-19 samples took place in the United States, Italy and Spain.

Sequencing was performed with immunoSEQ multiplex PCR; in TCRdb, only in-frame clones are kept and a portion is missing. The data contain roughly 240,000 clones, about 82% of them singletons. The sequencing input was PBMCs or T cells enriched from blood (not recorded which). This TCR derives from a woman between 45 and 60 years old with acute COVID-19.

The CDR3, as DNA: TGTGCCTGGAGTGAGGACAGCGTCAATCAGCCCCAGCATTTT. This encodes CAWSEDSVNQPQHF. This sequence joins TRBV30 and TRBJ1-5; TRBD1 might be the D (6 bases). Trimming removed 1 base from V and 3 bases from J, with 10 bases in between. CDR3 size: 14 residues. CDR1 is GTSNPN, CDR2 SVGIG, per germline (reference sequence).